This TCR beta chain was recovered during a study of shared clonotypes between healthy human individuals. Study-level findings and limits: The generation probabilities recorded for non-shared clonotypes fell below those of clonotypes shared by all four donors. The expectation was that sequencing depth would affect clonotype sharing among donors.

When replicate PCRs were run on sorted subsets, they used around 0.2 ug DNA, 30,000 to 35,000 T cell genomes. Data came from immunoSEQ multiplex PCR; TCRdb stores just in-frame clones and leaves some out. The sample has some 1,900,000 clones; just under 95% are singletons. With respect to this clone: No antigen is known for it.

After removal of 2 bases from V and 6 bases from J, the junction contained 5 bases not matched to a gene. The CDR3 is 14 amino acids. Per the germline V gene, CDR1 is SGHRS and CDR2 is YFSETQ. Terminally differentiated effector memory CD45RA+ cells were excluded from the naive CD8 cells, which were CD45RO-negative and positively selected for CCR7. The V gene is TRBV5-1, the J gene TRBJ2-7, with 10 bases aligning to TRBD1. This sequence was found in a man aged 18-30 years in good health. Sequenced: naive CD8+ T cells sorted from blood. Here the CDR3 DNA reads TGCGCCAGCAGCTTCCGGGACAGGGGCGCCGAGCAGTACTTC. It codes for CASSFRDRGAEQYF.